This T cell receptor (beta chain) comes out of a study of CXCR4 blockade with PD-1 therapy in pancreatic cancer. Losses at the gene ends were 4 bases for V and 4 bases for J; bases not matched to a gene: 12. This CDR3 region has 17 residues. The germline V gene encodes CDR1 SQVTM and CDR2 ANQGSEA. The archived tumor blocks came from patients without neoadjuvant therapy before resection. Sequencing was performed with immunoSEQ multiplex PCR; in TCRdb, only in-frame clones are kept and a portion is missing. The data contain roughly 2,600 clones, less than 60% of them seen just once; the ten biggest clones take up approximately 5.5%. Only a few counts were recorded for this clone.

This rearrangement joins TRBV29-1 to TRBJ2-3, with 12 bases identical to TRBD2. This receptor was obtained from a human donor with pancreatic ductal adenocarcinoma. The specimen sequenced was tumor tissue. The CDR3 is CSVVGLAGGPNPDTQYF. As DNA, the CDR3 is TGCAGCGTTGTCGGCCTAGCGGGGGGGCCGAATCCAGATACGCAGTATTTT.